Sequencing of this T cell receptor (beta chain) was carried out in a study of T cell changes during pregnancy in multiple sclerosis (dated by TCRdb to about 2019). Context from the whole study: The study examined how the T cell repertoire changed over the course of pregnancy in women with multiple sclerosis.

Reading from cysteine to phenylalanine, the CDR3 counts 14 amino acids. The retained sequence is limited to the CDR3, 42 bases, with the frame set at the first base. The germline V and J ends show losses of 6 bases and 6 bases respectively, and no gene match explains 8 bases of the junction. From the germline V gene, CDR1 is MNHEY and CDR2 is SVGAGI. The library relied on the immunoSEQ multiplex PCR assay. TCRdb re-hosts the immuneACCESS table, in-frame sequences only. Its copies lack some clones; in the studies checked, an unresolved V gene accounts for under half of them, and the cause for the rest is not known. The sample profile shows approximately 130,000 clones; approximately 93% of them were found once. 6% to 7% of the sample belongs to the ten largest clones. In the case of this clone: Its recognized antigen is unknown. Qualities for individual bases were not recorded, and no much larger clone is one base off.

This TCR came from a female donor with multiple sclerosis, enrolled in a pregnancy study. The source was peripheral blood, collected before pregnancy. The chain links TRBV6-5 with TRBJ1-2; 9 of the junction bases match TRBD1. The CDR3 region: CASREFTGGNGYTF. The DNA sequence is given as TGTGCCAGCAGAGAATTTACAGGGGGCAATGGCTACACCTTC.